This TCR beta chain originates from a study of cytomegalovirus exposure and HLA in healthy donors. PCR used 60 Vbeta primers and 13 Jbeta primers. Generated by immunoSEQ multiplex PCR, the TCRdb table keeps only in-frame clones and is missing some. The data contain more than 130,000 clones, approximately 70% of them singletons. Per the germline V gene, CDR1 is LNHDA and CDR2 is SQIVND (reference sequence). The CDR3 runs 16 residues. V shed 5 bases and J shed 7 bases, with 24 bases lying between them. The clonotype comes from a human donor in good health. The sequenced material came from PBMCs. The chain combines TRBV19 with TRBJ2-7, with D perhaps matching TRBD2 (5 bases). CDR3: CASSGREAGHLGEQYF. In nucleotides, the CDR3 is TGTGCCAGTAGTGGGAGAGAGGCAGGCCACTTAGGGGAGCAGTACTTC.